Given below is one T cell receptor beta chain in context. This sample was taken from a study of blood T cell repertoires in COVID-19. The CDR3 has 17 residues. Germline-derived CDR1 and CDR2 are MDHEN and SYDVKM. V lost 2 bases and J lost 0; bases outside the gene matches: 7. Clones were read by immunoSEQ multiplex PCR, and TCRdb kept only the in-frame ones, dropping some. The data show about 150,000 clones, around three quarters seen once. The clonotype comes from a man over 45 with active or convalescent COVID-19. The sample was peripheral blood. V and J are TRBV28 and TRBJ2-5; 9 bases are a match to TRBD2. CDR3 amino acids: CASSLLLLAGNQETQYF. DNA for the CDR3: TGTGCCAGCAGTTTACTCCTCCTAGCGGGGAACCAAGAGACCCAGTACTTC.